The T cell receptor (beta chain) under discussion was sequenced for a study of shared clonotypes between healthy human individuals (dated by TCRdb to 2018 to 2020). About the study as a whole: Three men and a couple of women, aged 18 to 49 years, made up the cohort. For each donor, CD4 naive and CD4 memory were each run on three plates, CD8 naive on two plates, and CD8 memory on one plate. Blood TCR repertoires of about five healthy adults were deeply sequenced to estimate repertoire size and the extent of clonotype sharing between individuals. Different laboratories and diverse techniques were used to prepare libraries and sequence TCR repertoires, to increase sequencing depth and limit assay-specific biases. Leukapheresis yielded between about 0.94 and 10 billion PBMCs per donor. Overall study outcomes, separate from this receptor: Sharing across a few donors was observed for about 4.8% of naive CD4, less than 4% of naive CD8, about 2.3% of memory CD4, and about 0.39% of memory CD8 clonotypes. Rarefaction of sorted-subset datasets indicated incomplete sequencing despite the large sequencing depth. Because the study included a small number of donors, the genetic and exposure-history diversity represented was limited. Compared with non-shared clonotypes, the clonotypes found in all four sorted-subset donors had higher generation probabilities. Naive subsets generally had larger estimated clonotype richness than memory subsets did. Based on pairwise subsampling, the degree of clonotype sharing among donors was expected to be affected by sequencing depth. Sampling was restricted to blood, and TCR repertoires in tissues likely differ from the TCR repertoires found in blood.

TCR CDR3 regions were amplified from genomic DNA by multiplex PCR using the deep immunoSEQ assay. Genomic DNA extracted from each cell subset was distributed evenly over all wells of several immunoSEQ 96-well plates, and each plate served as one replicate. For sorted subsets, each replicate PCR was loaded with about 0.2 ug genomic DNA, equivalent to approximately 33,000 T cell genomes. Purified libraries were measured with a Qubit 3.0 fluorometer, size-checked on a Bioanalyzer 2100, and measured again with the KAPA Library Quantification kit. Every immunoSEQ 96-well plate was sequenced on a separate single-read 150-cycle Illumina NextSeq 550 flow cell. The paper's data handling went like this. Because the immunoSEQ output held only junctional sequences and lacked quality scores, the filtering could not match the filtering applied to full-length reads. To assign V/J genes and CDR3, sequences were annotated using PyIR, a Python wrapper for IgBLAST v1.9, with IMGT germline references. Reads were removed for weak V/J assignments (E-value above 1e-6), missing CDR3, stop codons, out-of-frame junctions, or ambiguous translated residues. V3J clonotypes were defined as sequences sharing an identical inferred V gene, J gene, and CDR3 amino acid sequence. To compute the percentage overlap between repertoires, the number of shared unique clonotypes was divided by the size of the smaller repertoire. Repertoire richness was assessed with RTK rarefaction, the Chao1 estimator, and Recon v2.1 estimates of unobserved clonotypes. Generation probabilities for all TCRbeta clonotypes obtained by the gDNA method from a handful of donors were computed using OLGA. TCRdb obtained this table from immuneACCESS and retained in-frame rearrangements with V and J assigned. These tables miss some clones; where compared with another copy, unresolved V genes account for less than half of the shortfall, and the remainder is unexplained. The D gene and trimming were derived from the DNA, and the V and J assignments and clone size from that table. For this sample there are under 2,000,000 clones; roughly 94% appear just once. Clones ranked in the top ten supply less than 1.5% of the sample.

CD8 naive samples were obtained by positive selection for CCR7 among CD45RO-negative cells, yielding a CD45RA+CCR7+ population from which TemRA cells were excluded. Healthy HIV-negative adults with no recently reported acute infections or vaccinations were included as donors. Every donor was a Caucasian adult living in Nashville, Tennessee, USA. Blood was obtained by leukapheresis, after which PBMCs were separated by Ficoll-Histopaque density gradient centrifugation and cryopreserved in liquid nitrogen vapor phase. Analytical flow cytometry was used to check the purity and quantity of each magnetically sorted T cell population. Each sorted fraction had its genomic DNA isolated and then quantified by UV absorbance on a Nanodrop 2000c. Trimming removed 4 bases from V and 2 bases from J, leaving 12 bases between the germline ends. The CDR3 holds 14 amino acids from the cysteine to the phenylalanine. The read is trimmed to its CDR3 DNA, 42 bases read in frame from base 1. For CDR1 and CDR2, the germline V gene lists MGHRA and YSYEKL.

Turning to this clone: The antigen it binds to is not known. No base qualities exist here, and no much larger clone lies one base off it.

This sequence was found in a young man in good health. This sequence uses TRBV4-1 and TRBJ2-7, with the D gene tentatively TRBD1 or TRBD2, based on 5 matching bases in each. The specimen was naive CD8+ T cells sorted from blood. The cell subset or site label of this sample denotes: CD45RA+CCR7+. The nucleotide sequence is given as TGCGCCAGCAGCCCCGGGACGGATCCCTACGAGCAGTACTTC. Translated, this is CASSPGTDPYEQYF.